What follows are 8 T cell receptor beta chains derived from one specimen sequenced in a study of vaccination and CD4 T cells after COVID-19. Cultured CD4+ T cell DNA was sequenced using the Oncomine TCR Beta short-read assay. TCRdb analysed the PCR reads with MiXCR anew, one entry per CDR3 protein. The sample includes more than 15,000 distinct CDR3 sequences, about 45% of them seen just once. Which antigens these TCRs recognize remains unknown. Described treatment: roughly 10-day PBMC culture with coronavirus spike peptide pools or control peptides (ViraFEST assay). Sample: cultured CD4+ T cells from blood. The source of these receptors is a human donor with COVID-19.

The chain uses TRBV10-1 and TRBJ1-6; TRBD1 matches 10 bases. J was trimmed by 7 bases and V by 8 bases; bases with no gene match: 5. The length of the CDR3 is 14 residues. Germline-derived CDR1 and CDR2 are WNHNN and SYGVQD (reference sequence). The CDR3 loop reads CASGGQGENSPLHF. Here the CDR3 DNA reads TGCGCCAGCGGCGGACAGGGGGAAAATTCACCCCTCCACTTT.

The chain employs TRBV9 and TRBJ2-5, with 10 bases that match TRBD2. The CDR3 covers 16 residues. Germline V CDR1 and CDR2: SGDLS, YYNGEE. J was trimmed by 0 bases and V by 3 bases; bases with no gene match: 5. The CDR3 region is CASSDRTSGHQETQYF. In DNA form, the CDR3 reads TGTGCCAGCAGCGACCGGACTAGCGGACACCAAGAGACCCAGTACTTC. Together with reference TRBV9 and TRBJ2-5, the CDR3 gives the full variable domain: DSGVTQTPKHLITATGQRVTLRCSPRSGDLSVYWYQQSLDQGLQFLIQYYNGEERAKGNILERFSAQQFPDLHSELNLSSLELGDSALYFCASSDRTSGHQETQYFGPGTRLLVL.

In this sample, this clonotype turned up once. The chain has TRBV12-3 or TRBV12-4 and TRBJ1-3, with D hard to call. Deletions cut 4 bases from V and 7 bases from J, with 8 bases between. CDR3 length: 12 residues. The CDR3, as DNA: TGTGCCAGCAGTTACCAAGGGAACACCATATATTTT. This translates into CASSYQGNTIYF.

The genes are TRBV6-5 and TRBJ2-5; D is unresolved. CDR3 size: 16 residues. The V gene lost 5 bases and the J gene lost 3 bases, with 19 bases spanning the gap. CDR1 and CDR2 from the germline V gene are MNHEY and SVGAGI. CDR3 loop: CASSHYRADKEETQYF. The CDR3, as DNA: TGTGCCAGCAGTCACTATCGGGCAGACAAAGAAGAGACCCAGTACTTC.

This clonotype was seen only a few times. This sequence joins TRBV5-4 and TRBJ1-2; 9 bases match TRBD1. The CDR3 is made up of 14 amino acids. Germline CDR1 reads SGHNT; CDR2 reads YYREEE (reference sequence). Trimming removed 3 bases from V and 2 bases from J; junction bases left unmatched: 2. The CDR3 region is CASSSGTGNYGYTF. The CDR3 nucleotides read TGTGCCAGCAGCTCCGGGACAGGGAACTATGGCTACACCTTC.

This chain connects TRBV20-1 to TRBJ2-7, with D perhaps assigned TRBD1 or TRBD2 (5 bases each). The V end was cut by 5 bases, the J end by 3 bases, with 17 bases between. The CDR3 extends over 14 amino acids. Per the germline V gene, CDR1 is DFQATT and CDR2 is SNEGSKA (reference sequence). The CDR3 DNA sequence: TGCAGTGCTTCCCCCCGTGTGGGGGTCTACGAGCAGTACTTC. Translated, it gives CSASPRVGVYEQYF.

The chain combines TRBV18 with TRBJ1-2, with no clear D. Germline V gives CDR1 KGHSH, CDR2 LQKENI. The ends were cut back, 6 bases at V and 0 bases at J, with 17 bases in the middle. This CDR3 has 16 amino acids. CDR3 in amino acids: CASSPEIGLANYGYTF. Here the CDR3 DNA reads TGTGCCAGCTCGCCTGAAATCGGCTTAGCTAACTATGGCTACACCTTC.

There are a few counts of this clonotype. The V and J genes are TRBV24-1 and TRBJ2-2; D may be TRBD2 (5 bases). Germline V lookup: CDR1 KGHDR, CDR2 SFDVKD. This CDR3 is 13 amino acids long. Trimming pared 7 bases from V and 4 bases from J, leaving 9 bases between. The CDR3: CATSRDLTGELFF. In nucleotides, the CDR3 is TGTGCCACCAGCCGGGATCTCACCGGGGAGCTGTTTTTT.